These 10 T cell receptor beta chains were sequenced from one sample in a study of response to subunit inactivated influenza vaccine. TCRdb re-called the RT-PCR reads through MiXCR, storing one row per CDR3 protein. Of roughly 520,000 distinct CDR3 sequences listed, about 25% are singletons. Sequenced here: CD4+ T cells sorted from PBMCs, sampled 5 days after vaccination. Source of these receptors: a man in his fifties who received an inactivated influenza vaccine.

This clonotype was seen a handful of times. The J gene is TRBJ2-5, the V gene TRBV7-2; 8 bases map to TRBD2. From germline, CDR1 is SGHTA and CDR2 FQGNSA. This CDR3 region has 15 residues. V lost 2 bases and J lost 4; bases outside the gene matches: 6. The CDR3 nucleotides read TGTGCCAGCAGCTTACACGCTAGCGGGCCAGAGACCCAGTACTTC. Protein sequence: CASSLHASGPETQYF.

The chain carries TRBV7-9 and TRBJ2-5; D gene unclear. CDR1 is SEHNR and CDR2 is FQNEAQ in the germline V gene (reference sequence). This CDR3 region has 11 residues. Trimming removed 5 bases from V and 7 bases from J, with 8 bases in between. The CDR3, as DNA: TGTGCCAGCAGCCCTGACCGGACCCAGTACTTC. Amino acids: CASSPDRTQYF.

The table lists this clonotype with a few counts. The rearrangement joins TRBV7-2 to TRBJ1-1; weak D call: TRBD1 (6 bases). The CDR3 contains 15 residues. With 1 base removed from V and 6 bases from J, the gap between germline ends came to 15 bases. Per germline, CDR1 SGHTA and CDR2 FQGNSA. The CDR3 DNA reads TGTGCCAGCAGCTTAGTTCCCAGGGGCACGCCTGAAGCTTTCTTT. Translating gives CASSLVPRGTPEAFF.

The chain couples TRBV20-1 to TRBJ1-5, with a tentative D call TRBD1 (5 bases). V lost 1 base and J 11 bases, leaving 9 bases between the germline ends. CDR1 and CDR2 (germline): DFQATT, SNEGSKA (reference sequence). The CDR3 runs 11 residues. The CDR3 DNA is TGCAGTGCTAGAGGCAGGGTTTCCCAGCATTTT. Translating it yields CSARGRVSQHF.

The V and J genes are TRBV19 and TRBJ2-2, with D uncertain. This CDR3 has 13 residues. V shed 6 bases and J shed 7 bases, with 12 bases lying between them. Germline CDR1 LNHDA, CDR2 SQIVND (reference sequence). CDR3 nucleotide sequence: TGTGCCAGTAGCGCCGCTGGGGACGGGGAGCTGTTTTTT. Translating it yields CASSAAGDGELFF.

A few counts support this clonotype. The rearrangement joins TRBV29-1 to TRBJ2-3; perhaps D is TRBD1 or TRBD2 (6 bases each). The V gene lost 6 bases and the J gene lost 4 bases, with 20 bases spanning the gap. The germline V gene has CDR1 SQVTM and CDR2 ANQGSEA. The CDR3 consists of 15 residues. CDR3 nucleotide sequence: TGCAGCGTCTCCGCAAGGACACGGGGGCCAGATACGCAGTATTTT. Residues: CSVSARTRGPDTQYF.

This clonotype has only a few counts. The V and J genes are TRBV12-3 or TRBV12-4 and TRBJ2-1, with D tentatively TRBD1 or TRBD2 (5 bases each). This CDR3 contains 17 residues. Trimming pared 3 bases from V and 5 bases from J, leaving 20 bases between. In nucleotides, the CDR3 is TGTGCCAGCAGTTTTATGGGGGTAGGGCGCCTCAACAATGAGCAGTTCTTC. Protein: CASSFMGVGRLNNEQFF.

This clonotype was picked up a small number of times. The chain employs TRBV7-9 and TRBJ1-2; D is unresolved. This CDR3 region has 12 residues. V gave up 8 bases and J gave up 2 bases, with 9 bases separating them. The germline CDR1 and CDR2 sequences are SEHNR and FQNEAQ (reference sequence). For the CDR3, the DNA is TGTGCCAGCGCGACACCAAACTATGGCTACACCTTC. This encodes CASATPNYGYTF.

The chain joins TRBV5-1 to TRBJ2-7; TRBD2 matches 10 bases. This CDR3 contains 14 residues. Trimming removed 7 bases from V and 3 bases from J; junction bases left unmatched: 7. Per the germline V gene, CDR1 is SGHRS and CDR2 is YFSETQ. The CDR3 reads CASGPVAGGYEQYF. The CDR3 nucleotides are TGCGCCAGCGGCCCGGTAGCGGGGGGCTACGAGCAGTACTTC.

Written as DNA, the CDR3 is TGCGCCAGCAGCTTGCAGGGAGCAACTAATGAAAAACTGTTTTTT. Amino acid sequence: CASSLQGATNEKLFF. The chain employs TRBV5-1 and TRBJ1-4; tentative D call: TRBD1 (5 bases). The CDR3 sequence is 15 residues long. Per the germline V gene, CDR1 is SGHRS and CDR2 is YFSETQ. Trimming removed 1 base at V and 0 bases at J, with 7 bases between.